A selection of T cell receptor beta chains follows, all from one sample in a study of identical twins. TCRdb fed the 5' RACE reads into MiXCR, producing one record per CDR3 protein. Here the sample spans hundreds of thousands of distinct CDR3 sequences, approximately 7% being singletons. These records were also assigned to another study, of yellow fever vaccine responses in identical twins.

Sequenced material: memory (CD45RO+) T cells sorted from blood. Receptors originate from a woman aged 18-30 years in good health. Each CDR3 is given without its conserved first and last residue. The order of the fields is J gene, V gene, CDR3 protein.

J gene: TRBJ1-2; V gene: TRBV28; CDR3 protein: ASSADRTGFRGYT
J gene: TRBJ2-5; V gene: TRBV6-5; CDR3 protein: ASWGSQETQY
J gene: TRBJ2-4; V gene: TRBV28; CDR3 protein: ASEPPTERAKNIQY
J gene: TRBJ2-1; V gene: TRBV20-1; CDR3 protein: SARPASEGEQF
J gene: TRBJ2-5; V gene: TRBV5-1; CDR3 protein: ASSFSEETQY
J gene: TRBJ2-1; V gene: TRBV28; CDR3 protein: ASSYLGRGSYNEQF
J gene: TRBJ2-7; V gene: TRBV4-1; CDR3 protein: ASSQTPTLAGGNGEQY
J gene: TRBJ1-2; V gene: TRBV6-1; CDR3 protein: ASSDRTANYGYT
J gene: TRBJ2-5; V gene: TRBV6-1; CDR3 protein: ASSDRGHPSLETQY
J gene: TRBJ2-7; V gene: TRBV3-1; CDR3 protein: ASSQDPSSYEQY
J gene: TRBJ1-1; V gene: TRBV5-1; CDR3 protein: ASSWESNTEAF
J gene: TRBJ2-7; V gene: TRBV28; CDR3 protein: ASKFWDGTGGSYEQY
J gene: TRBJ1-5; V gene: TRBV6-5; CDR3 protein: ASSLSDGGGGNQPQH
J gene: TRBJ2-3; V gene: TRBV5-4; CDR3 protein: ASSLGYLSTDTQY
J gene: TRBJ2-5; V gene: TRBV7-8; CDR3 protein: ASSPLSAADGTQY
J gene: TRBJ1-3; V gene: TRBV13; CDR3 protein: ASSFLGVSGNTIY
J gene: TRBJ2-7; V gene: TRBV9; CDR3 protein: ASSVEAGRSDEQY
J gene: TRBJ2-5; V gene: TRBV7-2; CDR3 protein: ASSLEVWQETQY
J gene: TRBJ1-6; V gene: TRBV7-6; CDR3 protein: ASSWDRGYNSPLH
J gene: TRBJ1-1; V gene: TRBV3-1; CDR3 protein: ASSQDAGGRNTEAF
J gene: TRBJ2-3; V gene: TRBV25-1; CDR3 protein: ASSVAGVGTDTQY
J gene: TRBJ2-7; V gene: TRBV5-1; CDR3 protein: ASKLAGGTGEQY
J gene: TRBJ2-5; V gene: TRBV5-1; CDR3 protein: ASSFQETQY
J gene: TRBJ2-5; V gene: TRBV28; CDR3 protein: ASSLFHPGTDMQETQY
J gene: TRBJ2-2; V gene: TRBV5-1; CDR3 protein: ASSLRADPTGELF
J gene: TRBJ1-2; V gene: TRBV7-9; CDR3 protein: ASSVGLISVYGYT
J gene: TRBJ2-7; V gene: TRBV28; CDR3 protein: ASTMWSGDSYEQY
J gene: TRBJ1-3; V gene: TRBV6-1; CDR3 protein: ASMTHKVWGNTIY
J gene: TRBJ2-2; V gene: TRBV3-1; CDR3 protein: AAGQNTGELF
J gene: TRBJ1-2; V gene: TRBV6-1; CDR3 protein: ASRLKTAYGYT
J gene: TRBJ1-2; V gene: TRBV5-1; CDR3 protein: ASSRQETNYGYT
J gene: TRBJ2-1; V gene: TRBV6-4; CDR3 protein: ASSTDFGAYNEQF
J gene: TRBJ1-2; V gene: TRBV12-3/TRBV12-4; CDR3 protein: ASSFGGTNYGYT
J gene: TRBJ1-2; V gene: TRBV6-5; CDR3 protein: ASSSLTGHGYT
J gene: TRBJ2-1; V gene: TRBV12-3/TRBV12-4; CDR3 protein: ASSFLNEQF
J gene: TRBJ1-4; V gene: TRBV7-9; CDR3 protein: ASSPNRVGVEKLF
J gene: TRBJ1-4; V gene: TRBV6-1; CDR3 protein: ASSRSTGSNEKLF
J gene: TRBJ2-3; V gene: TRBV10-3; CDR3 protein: AISARGVADTQY
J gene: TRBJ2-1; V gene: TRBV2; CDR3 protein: ASRGAARNEQF
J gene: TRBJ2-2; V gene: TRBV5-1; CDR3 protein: ASSSSGPNTGELF
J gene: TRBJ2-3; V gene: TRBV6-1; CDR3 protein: ASSEQGGSTDTQY
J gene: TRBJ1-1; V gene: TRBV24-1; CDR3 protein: ATSHGVNTEAF
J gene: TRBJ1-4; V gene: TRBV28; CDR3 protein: ASSPTGYQGEKLF
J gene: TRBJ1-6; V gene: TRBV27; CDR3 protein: ASSYRQDSSYNSPLH
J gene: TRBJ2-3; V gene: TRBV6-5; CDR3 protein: ASSTSGYRTDTQY
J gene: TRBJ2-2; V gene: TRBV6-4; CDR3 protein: ASSPDPPNTGELF
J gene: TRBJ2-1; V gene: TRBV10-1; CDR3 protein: ASGHGVVNEQF
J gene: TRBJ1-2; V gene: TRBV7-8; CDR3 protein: ASSPGGAYGYT
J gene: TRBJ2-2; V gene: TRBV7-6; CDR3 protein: ASSVIGSTGELF
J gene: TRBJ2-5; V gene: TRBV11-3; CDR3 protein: ASSLEYGRQETQY
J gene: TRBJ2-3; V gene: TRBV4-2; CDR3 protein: ASSQGGQGSYTDTQY
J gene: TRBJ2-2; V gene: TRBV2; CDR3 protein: ASPKSDTGGRWTGELF
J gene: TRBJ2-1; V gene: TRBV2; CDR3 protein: ASSEAGGTDEQF
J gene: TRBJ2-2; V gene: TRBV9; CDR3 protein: ASSVGTGELF
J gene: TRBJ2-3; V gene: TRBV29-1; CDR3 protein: SVEVPPDTQY
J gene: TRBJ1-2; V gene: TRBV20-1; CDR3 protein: SARDQQRIDGYT